The 13 T cell receptor beta chains below all came from one sample that was sequenced in a study of OX40 agonist ivuxolimab in advanced cancers. Sequenced by immunoSEQ multiplex PCR; TCRdb stores in-frame clones only, minus some. Among about 60,000 clones, around four fifths were seen once, and the ten largest hold more than 2.5%. The sample here was CD4+ or CD8+ T cells sorted from blood, taken in a trial of the OX40 agonist ivuxolimab. These receptors originate from an adult with an advanced solid tumor such as melanoma, head and neck, liver or kidney cancer.

The chain couples TRBV7-8 to TRBJ2-3, with 11 bases that match TRBD2. The trim removed 4 bases at V and 1 base at J, leaving 10 bases unmatched. Germline values: CDR1 SGHVS, CDR2 FQNEAQ. This CDR3 has 18 residues. CDR3: CASSSRVAGGPGTDTQYF. CDR3 sequence (DNA): TGTGCCAGCAGCTCCCGGGTAGCGGGGGGGCCGGGCACAGATACGCAGTATTTT.

This chain's CDR3 is CASSKRPGQGRLSSGNTIYF. The CDR3 nucleotides are TGTGCCAGCAGCAAAAGACCGGGACAGGGTCGACTGAGCTCTGGAAACACCATATATTTT. The gene calls are TRBV5-5 and TRBJ1-3, with 9 bases fitting TRBD1. The V gene's germline CDR1 is SGHKS and CDR2 YYEKEE (reference sequence). This CDR3 comprises 20 residues. Trimming removed 4 bases from V and 0 bases from J; junction bases left unmatched: 17.

Note on this clone: The junction does not match germline at one end; this may be a read error. The rearrangement links TRBV5-1 to TRBJ2-5, with D perhaps TRBD1 (5 bases). The germline gives CDR1 SGHRS, CDR2 YFSETQ. There are 13 residues in the CDR3. The CDR3 DNA reads TGCGCCAGCACCCTTCGACAGCAAGAGGCCCAGTACTTC. Its protein is CASTLRQQEAQYF.

J is TRBJ1-1 and V is TRBV4-3, with TRBD1 identical over 7 bases. J lost 5 bases, V lost 4 bases, and 13 bases had no gene match. The CDR3 runs 16 residues. The germline gives CDR1 LGHNA, CDR2 YSLEER. The CDR3, as DNA: TGCGCCAGCAGCCCCACAGGGGTCGGCGCGGAGACTGAAGCTTTCTTT. It codes for CASSPTGVGAETEAFF.

J is TRBJ1-2 and V is TRBV4-3; D remains unclear. This CDR3 is built from 16 residues. The germline V and J ends were trimmed by 3 bases and 4 bases, with 18 bases remaining between them. The V gene's germline CDR1 is LGHNA and CDR2 YSLEER. The CDR3, as DNA: TGCGCCAGCAGCCAGACATTAATCACTCGGCGCTATGGCTACACCTTC. Translating it yields CASSQTLITRRYGYTF.

The chain carries TRBV9 and TRBJ2-7; D possibly corresponds to TRBD2 (6 bases). The CDR3 has 16 amino acids. Trimming took 4 bases from V and 0 from J, leaving 17 bases between them. Per the germline V gene, CDR1 is SGDLS and CDR2 is YYNGEE. DNA for the CDR3: TGTGCCAGCAGCCTTCGTCAGGGACTTAGCTCCTACGAGCAGTACTTC. Amino acids: CASSLRQGLSSYEQYF.

This clone was detected once. The gene calls are TRBV6-5 and TRBJ2-2, with D possibly TRBD1 on 6 matching bases. CDR1 is MNHEY and CDR2 is SVGAGI in the germline V gene. This CDR3 comprises 15 residues. The V end was cut by 6 bases, the J end by 2 bases, with 13 bases between. CDR3 coding DNA: TGTGCCAGCAGAGGACAGTCGTACAACACCGGGGAGCTGTTTTTT. This sequence encodes CASRGQSYNTGELFF.

This clone was observed a few times. This chain joins TRBV5-1 and TRBJ2-7; 7 nucleotides agree with TRBD1. This CDR3 comprises 14 residues. With V trimmed by 4 bases and J by 3 bases, 7 bases remained unmatched. Germline CDR1 reads SGHRS; CDR2 reads YFSETQ. The CDR3 spells CASSMSRDSYEQYF. The DNA of the CDR3 is TGCGCCAGCAGCATGAGCCGGGACAGCTACGAGCAGTACTTC. Combining the CDR3 with reference TRBV5-1 and TRBJ2-7 gives the whole variable domain KAGVTQTPRYLIKTRGQQVTLSCSPISGHRSVSWYQQTPGQGLQFLFEYFSETQRNKGNFPGRFSGRQFSNSRSEMNVSTLELGDSALYLCASSMSRDSYEQYFGPGTRLTVT.

The gene calls are TRBV6-1 and TRBJ2-7; D perhaps matches TRBD2 (6 bases). V lost 3 bases and J lost 5, with 14 bases in between. Germline CDR1 reads MNHNS; CDR2 reads SASEGT. The CDR3 consists of 14 residues. CDR3: CASSDGGRANEQYF. The CDR3 DNA reads as TGTGCCAGCAGTGACGGGGGACGGGCGAACGAGCAGTACTTC.

J is TRBJ2-1 and V is TRBV1. TRBV1 is a pseudogene segment. CDR3 length: 16 residues. The CDR3 region is CTSSQESLGSYNEQFF. In nucleotides, the CDR3 is TGCACCAGCAGCCAAGAGTCGTTAGGTTCCTACAATGAGCAGTTCTTC.

V and J are TRBV6-1 and TRBJ1-2; D unclear. Germline lookup yields CDR1 MNHNS and CDR2 SASEGT. The CDR3 runs 12 residues. Trimming pared 4 bases from V and 8 bases from J, leaving 11 bases between. CDR3 nucleotides: TGTGCCAGCAGTGCCCGGACTGGAGGCTACACCTTC. Translation gives CASSARTGGYTF.

In DNA, the CDR3 is TGTGCCTGGAGTGTATTAGGGGTCCCGAGAAATAATTCACCCCTCCACTTT. Protein: CAWSVLGVPRNNSPLHF. The chain couples TRBV30 to TRBJ1-6; possible D gene TRBD1, 5 bases. The CDR3 length is 17 residues. Germline loops: CDR1 GTSNPN, CDR2 SVGIG (reference sequence). Between the trimmed V and J ends, which lost 0 bases and 5 bases, there was a span of 17 bases.

The sample holds one count of this clone. The chain couples TRBV13 to TRBJ1-2; 7 positions match TRBD1. The V gene end was trimmed by 5 bases and the J gene end by 4 bases; junction bases not matched to a gene: 10. Germline V gives CDR1 PRHDT, CDR2 FYEKMQ (reference sequence). The CDR3 length is 15 residues. The CDR3 here is CASSPPRAGGYGYTF. CDR3 sequence (DNA): TGTGCCAGCAGCCCCCCCCGGGCAGGGGGCTATGGCTACACCTTC.